This TCR beta chain was sequenced in a study of blood T cell repertoires in COVID-19. Looking at the study overall: The study drew acute and convalescent COVID-19 samples from the United States, Italy and Spain. T cells, B-cell-depleted T cells, or PBMCs supplied cDNA or gDNA.

Germline CDR1 MNHEY, CDR2 SVGAGI. The CDR3 has 15 residues. Trimming took 2 bases from V and 6 from J, leaving 15 bases between them. Some clones are missing from TCRdb's copy, which holds only in-frame ones; the method was immunoSEQ multiplex PCR. The sample includes 200,000 to 300,000 clones, 88% of them seen just once. The sample was peripheral blood. This chain joins TRBV6-5 and TRBJ2-3; TRBD2 is a possible D gene (7 bases). This receptor was taken from a man aged 55 to 70 who had recovered from COVID-19. The CDR3 coding sequence is TGTGCCAGCAGTTACCGCGGACTAGGGGGGGATACGCAGTATTTT. Translating it yields CASSYRGLGGDTQYF.